This paragraph covers one T cell receptor (beta chain) sequence. Its matching antigen is unknown. Other DNA sequences in this specimen translate into the identical CDR3. These data are taken from a study of beta chain features in type 1 diabetes. Whole-study findings and limits: TCRB CDR3 length was moderately but significantly reduced in all four CD4+ subsets of Type 1 diabetes patients.

Per the germline V gene, CDR1 is GTSNPN and CDR2 is SVGIG (reference sequence). Deletions cut 2 bases from V and 2 bases from J, with 6 bases between. CDR3 length: 12 amino acids. Every isolated RNA sample was fully reverse transcribed, so sequencing captured expressed TCRB transcripts. Method: immunoSEQ multiplex PCR; TCRdb's copy keeps in-frame clones and lacks some. Found here are about 710,000 clones, over 12% of them singletons; the top ten hold approximately 0.039%. The receptor was isolated from a man aged 18 to 29 with type 1 diabetes. The V call is TRBV30, the J call TRBJ2-5; D perhaps matches TRBD2 (6 bases). Input material: naive CD4+ T cells from blood. The CDR3 bases are TGTGCCTGGAGTCGGGGGCAAGAGACCCAGTACTTC. It is translated as CAWSRGQETQYF.